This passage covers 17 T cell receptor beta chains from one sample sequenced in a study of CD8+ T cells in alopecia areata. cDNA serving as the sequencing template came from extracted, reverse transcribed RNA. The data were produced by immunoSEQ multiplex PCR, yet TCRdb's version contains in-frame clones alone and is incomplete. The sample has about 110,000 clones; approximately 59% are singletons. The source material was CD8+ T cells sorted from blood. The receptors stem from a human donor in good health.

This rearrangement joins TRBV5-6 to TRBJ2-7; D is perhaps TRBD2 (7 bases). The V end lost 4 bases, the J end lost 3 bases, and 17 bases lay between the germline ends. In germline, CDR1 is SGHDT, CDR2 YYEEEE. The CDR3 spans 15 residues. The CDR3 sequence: CASSRAGAGYYEQYF. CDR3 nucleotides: TGTGCCAGCAGCCGGGCGGGGGCCGGATACTACGAGCAGTACTTC.

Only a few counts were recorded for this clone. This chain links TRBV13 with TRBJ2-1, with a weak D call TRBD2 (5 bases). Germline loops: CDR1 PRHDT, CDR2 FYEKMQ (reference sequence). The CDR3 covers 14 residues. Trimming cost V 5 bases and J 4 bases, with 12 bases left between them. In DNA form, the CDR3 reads TGTGCCAGCAGCCGAGGGCCTTCGTACAATGAGCAGTTCTTC. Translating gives CASSRGPSYNEQFF.

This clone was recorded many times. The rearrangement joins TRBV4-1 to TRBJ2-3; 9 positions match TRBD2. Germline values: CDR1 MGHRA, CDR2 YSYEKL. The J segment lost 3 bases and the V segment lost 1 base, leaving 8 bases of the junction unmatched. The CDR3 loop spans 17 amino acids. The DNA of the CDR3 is TGCGCCAGCAGCCAAGCGTTTGCGGGGGGGCCGACAGATACGCAGTATTTT. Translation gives CASSQAFAGGPTDTQYF.

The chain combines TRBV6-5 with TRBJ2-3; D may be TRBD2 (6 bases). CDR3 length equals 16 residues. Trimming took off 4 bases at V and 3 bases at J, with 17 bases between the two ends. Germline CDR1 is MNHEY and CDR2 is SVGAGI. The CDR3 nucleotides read TGTGCCAGCAGTTCGGGACTTACGGCCCGGACAGATACGCAGTATTTT. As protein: CASSSGLTARTDTQYF.

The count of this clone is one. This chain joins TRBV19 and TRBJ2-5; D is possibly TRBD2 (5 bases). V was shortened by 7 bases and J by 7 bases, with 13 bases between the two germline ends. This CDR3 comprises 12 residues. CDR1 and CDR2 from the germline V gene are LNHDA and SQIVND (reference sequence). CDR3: CASMGSRGTQYF. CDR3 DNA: TGTGCCAGTATGGGGAGTCGCGGGACCCAGTACTTC.

The DNA of the CDR3 is TGCGCCAGCAGCCTCCCGAGGGGGGCCCCATACAATGAGCAGTTCTTC. This translates into CASSLPRGAPYNEQFF. The chain is built from TRBV4-1 and TRBJ2-1, with D perhaps given as TRBD1 or TRBD2 (6 bases each). The CDR3 totals 16 residues. CDR1 MGHRA and CDR2 YSYEKL come from the germline V gene. V dropped 4 bases and J dropped 4 bases, with 17 bases sitting between them.

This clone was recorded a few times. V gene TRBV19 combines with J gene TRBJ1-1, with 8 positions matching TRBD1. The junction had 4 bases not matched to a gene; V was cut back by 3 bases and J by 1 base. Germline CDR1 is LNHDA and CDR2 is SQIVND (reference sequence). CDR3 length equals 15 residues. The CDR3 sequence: CASSISGTGNTEAFF. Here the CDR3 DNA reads TGTGCCAGTAGTATCTCCGGGACAGGGAACACTGAAGCTTTCTTT.

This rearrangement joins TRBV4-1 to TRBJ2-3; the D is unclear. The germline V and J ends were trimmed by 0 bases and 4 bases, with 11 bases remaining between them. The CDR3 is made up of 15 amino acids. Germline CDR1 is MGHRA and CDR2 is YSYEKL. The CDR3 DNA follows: TGCGCCAGCAGCCAAGACGACGAAAGTTCAGATACGCAGTATTTT. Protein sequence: CASSQDDESSDTQYF.

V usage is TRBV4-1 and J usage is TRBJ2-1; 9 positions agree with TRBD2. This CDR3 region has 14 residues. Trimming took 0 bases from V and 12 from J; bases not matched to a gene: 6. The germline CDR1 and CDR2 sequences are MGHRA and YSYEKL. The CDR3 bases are TGCGCCAGCAGCCAAGATGAGGGCGGGGGGGCGCAGTTCTTC. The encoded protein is CASSQDEGGGAQFF.

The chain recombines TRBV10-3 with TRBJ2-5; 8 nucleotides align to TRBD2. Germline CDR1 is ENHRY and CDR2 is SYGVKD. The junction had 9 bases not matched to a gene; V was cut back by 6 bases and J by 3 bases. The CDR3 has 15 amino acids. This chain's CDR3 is CAISGSGLVEETQYF. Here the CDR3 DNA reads TGTGCCATCAGCGGATCGGGACTAGTCGAAGAGACCCAGTACTTC.

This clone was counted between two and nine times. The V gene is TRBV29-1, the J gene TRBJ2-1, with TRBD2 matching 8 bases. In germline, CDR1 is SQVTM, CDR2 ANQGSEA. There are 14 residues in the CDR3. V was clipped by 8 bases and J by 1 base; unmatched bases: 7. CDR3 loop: CSSGLAQSYNEQFF. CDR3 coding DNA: TGCAGCTCCGGACTAGCCCAATCCTACAATGAGCAGTTCTTC.

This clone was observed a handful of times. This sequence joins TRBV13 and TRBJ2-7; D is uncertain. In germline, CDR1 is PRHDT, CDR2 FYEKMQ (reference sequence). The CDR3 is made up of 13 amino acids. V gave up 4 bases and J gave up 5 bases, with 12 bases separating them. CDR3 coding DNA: TGTGCCAGCAGCTCAAGGTCCCGGCACGAGCAGTACTTC. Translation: CASSSRSRHEQYF.

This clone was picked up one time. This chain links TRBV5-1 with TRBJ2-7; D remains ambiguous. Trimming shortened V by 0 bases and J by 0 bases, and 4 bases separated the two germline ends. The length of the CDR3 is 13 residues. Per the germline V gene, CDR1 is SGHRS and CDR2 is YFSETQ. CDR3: CASSLAISYEQYF. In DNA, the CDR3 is TGCGCCAGCAGCTTGGCCATCTCCTACGAGCAGTACTTC. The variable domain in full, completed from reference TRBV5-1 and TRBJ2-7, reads KAGVTQTPRYLIKTRGQQVTLSCSPISGHRSVSWYQQTPGQGLQFLFEYFSETQRNKGNFPGRFSGRQFSNSRSEMNVSTLELGDSALYLCASSLAISYEQYFGPGTRLTVT.

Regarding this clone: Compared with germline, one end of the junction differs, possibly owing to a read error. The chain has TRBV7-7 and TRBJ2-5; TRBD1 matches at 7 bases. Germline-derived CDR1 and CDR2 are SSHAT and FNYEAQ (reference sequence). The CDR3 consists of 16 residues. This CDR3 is CASSSQGPGTQETQYF. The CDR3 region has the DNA TGTGCTAGCAGCTCACAGGGGCCGGGGACCCAAGAGACCCAGTACTTC.

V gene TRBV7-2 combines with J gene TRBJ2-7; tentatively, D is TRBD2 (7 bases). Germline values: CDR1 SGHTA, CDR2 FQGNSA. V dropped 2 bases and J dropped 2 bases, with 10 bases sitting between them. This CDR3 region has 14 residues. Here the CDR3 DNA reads TGTGCCAGCAGCTTAAGGCGGGGGCCCTACGAGCAGTACTTC. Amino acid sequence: CASSLRRGPYEQYF.

This CDR3 reads CSVEALPDTQYF. Here the CDR3 DNA reads TGCAGCGTTGAAGCTTTGCCTGATACGCAGTATTTT. V is TRBV29-1 and J is TRBJ2-3; D gene uncertain. The CDR3 is 12 residues long. The V end was cut by 1 base, the J end by 6 bases, with 8 bases between. CDR1 SQVTM and CDR2 ANQGSEA come from the germline V gene.

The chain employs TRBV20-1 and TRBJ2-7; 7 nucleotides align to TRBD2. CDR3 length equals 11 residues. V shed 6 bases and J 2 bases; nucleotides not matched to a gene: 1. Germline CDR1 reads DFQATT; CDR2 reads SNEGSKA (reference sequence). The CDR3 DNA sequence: TGCAGTGCCGGGACTACCTACGAGCAGTACTTC. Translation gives CSAGTTYEQYF.